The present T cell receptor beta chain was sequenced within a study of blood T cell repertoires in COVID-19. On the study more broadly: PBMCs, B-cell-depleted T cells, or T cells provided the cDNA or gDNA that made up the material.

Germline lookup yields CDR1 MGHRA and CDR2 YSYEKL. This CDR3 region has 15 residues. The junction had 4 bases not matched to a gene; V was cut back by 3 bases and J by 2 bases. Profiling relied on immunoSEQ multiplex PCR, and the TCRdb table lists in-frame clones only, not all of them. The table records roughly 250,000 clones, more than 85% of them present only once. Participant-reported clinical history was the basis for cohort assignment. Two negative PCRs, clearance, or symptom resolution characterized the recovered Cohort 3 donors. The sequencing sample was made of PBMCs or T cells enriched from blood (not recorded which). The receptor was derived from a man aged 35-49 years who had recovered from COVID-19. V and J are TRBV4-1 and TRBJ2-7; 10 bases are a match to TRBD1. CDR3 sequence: CASSQRGQGAYEQYF. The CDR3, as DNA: TGCGCCAGCAGCCAGCGCGGACAGGGGGCCTACGAGCAGTACTTC.